The 8 T cell receptor beta chains listed next were all sequenced from one sample in a study of human T cells and chemical hapten exposure. TCRdb itself ran the RACE reads through MiXCR, one entry per CDR3 protein. The sample records 65,000 to 95,000 distinct CDR3 sequences, about 6.6% being singletons. Sample time point: patch test 2, 6 weeks after DPC sensitization. Treatment meaning: therapeutic diphenylcyclopropenone sensitization with weekly scalp DPC. Sequencing used whole blood, obtained in connection with sensitization to the hapten diphenylcyclopropenone (DPC). The receptor source for this set is a woman aged 30 to 39 with alopecia areata. Some clones in this sample may be carry-over from other donors' samples.

This clonotype was found many times. The chain joins TRBV7-9 to TRBJ1-1; D unresolved. Germline V lookup: CDR1 SEHNR, CDR2 FQNEAQ (reference sequence). V gave up 5 bases and J gave up 4 bases, with 14 bases separating them. The CDR3 spans 14 residues. CDR3 sequence (DNA): TGTGCCAGCAGCCTCCCCCTCGGTGGCACTGAAGCTTTCTTT. Amino acids: CASSLPLGGTEAFF.

The table lists this clonotype with many counts. The chain links TRBV20-1 to TRBJ1-2; tentative D call: TRBD1 (6 bases). The germline CDR1 and CDR2 sequences are DFQATT and SNEGSKA (reference sequence). The CDR3 extends over 15 amino acids. Trimming pared 0 bases from V and 3 bases from J, leaving 14 bases between. As DNA, the CDR3 is TGCAGTGCTAGAGATCATTCGGGGGGCTACTATGGCTACACCTTC. Translating gives CSARDHSGGYYGYTF.

This clonotype has at least ten counts. The gene calls are TRBV20-1 and TRBJ1-2, with 8 nucleotides matching TRBD1. J gave up 0 bases and V 5 bases, and 2 bases lay outside the gene matches. This CDR3 has 13 amino acids. From germline, CDR1 is DFQATT and CDR2 SNEGSKA (reference sequence). The CDR3 coding sequence is TGCAGTGCTCAGGGACAGGCTAACTATGGCTACACCTTC. It codes for CSAQGQANYGYTF.

The chain recombines TRBV4-1 with TRBJ1-6; D not certain. The CDR3 runs to 15 residues. CDR1 is MGHRA and CDR2 is YSYEKL in the germline V gene. Trimming pared 0 bases from V and 13 bases from J, leaving 16 bases between. The CDR3 is CASSQERPGIQPLHF. CDR3 nucleotides: TGCGCCAGCAGCCAAGAAAGACCAGGAATTCAGCCCCTCCACTTT.

This clonotype has at least ten counts. The gene calls are TRBV29-1 and TRBJ1-1, with D perhaps TRBD1 (6 bases). Germline V gives CDR1 SQVTM, CDR2 ANQGSEA. Trimming stripped 4 bases from V and 6 bases from J, with 9 bases between. The CDR3 spans 11 residues. CDR3 sequence reads: CSVVRTAEAFF. In nucleotides, the CDR3 is TGCAGCGTTGTTAGGACAGCTGAAGCTTTCTTT.

Many counts were recorded for this clonotype. The CDR3 DNA reads as TGTGCCAGCAGTTCGGACGGAAACACTGAAGCTTTCTTT. Translating gives CASSSDGNTEAFF. V gene TRBV12-3 or TRBV12-4 combines with J gene TRBJ1-1; D gene unclear. The length of the CDR3 is 13 residues. V was cut by 4 bases and J by 2 bases, with 8 bases left in between.

This clonotype was seen many times. The chain carries TRBV6-5 and TRBJ1-1; D may be TRBD1 (5 bases). The CDR3 loop spans 13 amino acids. V was cut by 8 bases and J by 4 bases, with 14 bases left in between. The germline gives CDR1 MNHEY, CDR2 SVGAGI. The CDR3 DNA reads TGTGCCAGCGGCGGGGGGAGTAGCACTGAAGCTTTCTTT. This translates into CASGGGSSTEAFF.

This clonotype was picked up many times. The DNA for the CDR3 is TGTGCCACCGGACAGGGAAACACCATATATTTT. It is translated as CATGQGNTIYF. The chain recombines TRBV6-2 or TRBV6-3 with TRBJ1-3; D possibly corresponds to TRBD1 (6 bases). Germline CDR1 is MNHEY and CDR2 is SVGEGT. Trimming removed 10 bases at V and 4 bases at J, with 8 bases between. The CDR3 loop spans 11 amino acids.